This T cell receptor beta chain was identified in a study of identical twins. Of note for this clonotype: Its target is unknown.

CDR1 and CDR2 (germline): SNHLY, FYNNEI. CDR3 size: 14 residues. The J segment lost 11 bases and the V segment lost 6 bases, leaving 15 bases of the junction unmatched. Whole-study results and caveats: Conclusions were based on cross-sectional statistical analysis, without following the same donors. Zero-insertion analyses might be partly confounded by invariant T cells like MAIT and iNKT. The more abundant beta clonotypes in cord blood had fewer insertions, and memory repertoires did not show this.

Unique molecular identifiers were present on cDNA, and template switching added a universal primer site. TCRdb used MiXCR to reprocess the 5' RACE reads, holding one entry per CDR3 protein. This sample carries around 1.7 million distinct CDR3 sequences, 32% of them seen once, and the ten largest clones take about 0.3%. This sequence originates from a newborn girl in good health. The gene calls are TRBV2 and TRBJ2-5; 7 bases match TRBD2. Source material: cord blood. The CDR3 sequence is CASRSQREYNEQYF. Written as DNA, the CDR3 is TGTGCCAGCAGGTCTCAGCGGGAATACAATGAGCAGTACTTC. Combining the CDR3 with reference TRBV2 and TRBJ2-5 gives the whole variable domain EPEVTQTPSHQVTQMGQEVILRCVPISNHLYFYWYRQILGQKVEFLVSFYNNEISEKSEIFDDQFSVERPDGSNFTLKIRSTKLEDSAMYFCASRSQREYNEQYFGPGTRLLVL.